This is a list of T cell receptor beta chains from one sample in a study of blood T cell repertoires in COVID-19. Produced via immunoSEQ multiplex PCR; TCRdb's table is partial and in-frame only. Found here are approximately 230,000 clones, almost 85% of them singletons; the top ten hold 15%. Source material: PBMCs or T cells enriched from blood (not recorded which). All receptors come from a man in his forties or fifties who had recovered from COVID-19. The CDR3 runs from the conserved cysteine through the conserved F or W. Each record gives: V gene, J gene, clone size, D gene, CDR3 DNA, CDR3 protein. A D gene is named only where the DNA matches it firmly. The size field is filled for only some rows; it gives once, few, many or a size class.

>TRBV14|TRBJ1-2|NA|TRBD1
TGTGCCAGCAGCCGAGCCGGGACAGGGGCCTATGGCTACACCTTC
CASSRAGTGAYGYTF
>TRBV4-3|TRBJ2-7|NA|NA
TGCGCCAGCAGCCAAGAACAGGGAAGCTCCTACGAGCAGTACTTC
CASSQEQGSSYEQYF
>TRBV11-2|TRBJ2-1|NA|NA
TGTGCCAGCAGACTAGACCGATACAATGAGCAGTTCTTC
CASRLDRYNEQFF
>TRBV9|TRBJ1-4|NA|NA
TGTGCCAGCAGCACGCGCCCAGGGCCCCTTAATGAAAAACTGTTTTTT
CASSTRPGPLNEKLFF
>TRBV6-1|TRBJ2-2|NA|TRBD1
TGTGCCAGCAGTGAGCCGGGACAGGGGCACGGGGAGCTGTTTTTT
CASSEPGQGHGELFF
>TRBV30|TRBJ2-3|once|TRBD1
TGTGCCTGGGCCAGACAGGGACGCACAGATACGCAGTATTTT
CAWARQGRTDTQYF
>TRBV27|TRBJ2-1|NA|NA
TGTGCCAGCAGTGGTTCGGGACACGTATGGAATGAGCAGTTCTTC
CASSGSGHVWNEQFF
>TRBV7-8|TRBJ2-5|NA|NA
TGTGCCAGCAGCACCAGTCTGCAGACCCAGTACTTC
CASSTSLQTQYF
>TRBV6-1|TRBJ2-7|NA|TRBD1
TGTGCCAGCAGTGAACCTCGGGCAGGGGGCTACTACGAGCAGTACTTC
CASSEPRAGGYYEQYF
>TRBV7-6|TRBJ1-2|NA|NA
TGTGCCAGCAGCTTAGCGGGAGGGGAAGTGAGCTATGGCTACACCTTC
CASSLAGGEVSYGYTF
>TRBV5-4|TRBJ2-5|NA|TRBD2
TGTGCCAGCAGCCGCTACCTTAGCGGGACCTCCCAAGAGACCCAGTACTTC
CASSRYLSGTSQETQYF
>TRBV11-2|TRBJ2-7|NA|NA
TGTGCCAGCAGCTTCTCGGGCGAGCAGTACTTC
CASSFSGEQYF
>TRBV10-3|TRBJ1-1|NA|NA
TGTGCCATCAGTGATCCGGGACACAAGAACACTGAAGCTTTCTTT
CAISDPGHKNTEAFF
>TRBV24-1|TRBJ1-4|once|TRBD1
TGTGCCACCAGTGATCGGGGACAGGGGAACTTACCGAGAAAACTGTTTTTT
CATSDRGQGNLPRKLFF
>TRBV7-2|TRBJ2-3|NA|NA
TGTGCCAGCAGCTTAGCCTCTATCCCCTCGCAGTATTTT
CASSLASIPSQYF
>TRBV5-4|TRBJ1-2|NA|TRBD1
TGTGCCAGCAGTACAGACAGGGGCTATGGCTACACCTTC
CASSTDRGYGYTF
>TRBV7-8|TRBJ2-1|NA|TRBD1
TGTGCCAGCAGCTCCCGGGACAGTTCCTACAATGAGCAGTTCTTC
CASSSRDSSYNEQFF
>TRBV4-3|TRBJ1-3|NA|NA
TGCGCCAGCAGCCAAGATCGCGAAGGAAACACCATATATTTT
CASSQDREGNTIYF
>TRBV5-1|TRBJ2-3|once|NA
TGCGCCAGCAGCTTGGCATCCAGCACAGATACGCAGTATTTT
CASSLASSTDTQYF
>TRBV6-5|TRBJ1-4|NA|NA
TGTGCCAGCAGTTCCTCTGGGGGGGCCGATGAAAAACTGTTTTTT
CASSSSGGADEKLFF
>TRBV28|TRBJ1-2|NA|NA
TGTGCCAGCAGTTTATTCGTCGGGCAGGGACTTAACTATGGCTACACCTTC
CASSLFVGQGLNYGYTF
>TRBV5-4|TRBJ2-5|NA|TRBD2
TGTGCCAGCAGCATACTAGCGGGAGGAGAGACCCAGTACTTC
CASSILAGGETQYF
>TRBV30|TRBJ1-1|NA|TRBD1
TGTGCCAGGACAGGGTGGAACACTGAAGCTTTCTTT
CARTGWNTEAFF
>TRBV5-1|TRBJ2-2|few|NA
TGCGCCAGCAGCACAGCAGGGGCCACGAACACCGGGGAGCTGTTTTTT
CASSTAGATNTGELFF
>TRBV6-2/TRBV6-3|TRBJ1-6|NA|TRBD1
TGTGCCAGCAGTGGACAGGGGGCCAGCTCACCCCTCCACTTT
CASSGQGASSPLHF
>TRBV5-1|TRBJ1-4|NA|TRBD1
TGCGCCAGCAGCTTGCTCTGGGACAGGCCGAATGAAAAACTGTTTTTT
CASSLLWDRPNEKLFF
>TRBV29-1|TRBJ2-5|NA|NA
TGCAGCGTTGATAGTGTAACCGGGTCTGGAGAGACCCAGTACTTC
CSVDSVTGSGETQYF
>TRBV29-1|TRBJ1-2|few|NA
TGCAGCGTGGGGGCGCCGGACTATGGCTACACCTTC
CSVGAPDYGYTF
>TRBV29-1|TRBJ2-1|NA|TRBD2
TGCAGCGTGGAGGGACTAGCGGGAGGTAGTGCCAATGAGCAGTTCTTC
CSVEGLAGGSANEQFF
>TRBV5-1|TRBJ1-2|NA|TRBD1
TGCGCCAGCAGACAGGGGACAGGGCACGGTGGCTACACCTTC
CASRQGTGHGGYTF
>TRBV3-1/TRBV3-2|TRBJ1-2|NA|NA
TGTGCCAGCAGTCTTGACAGAATCTATGGCTACACCTTC
CASSLDRIYGYTF
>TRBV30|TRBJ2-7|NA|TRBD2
TGTGCCTGGAGTGCGGGGGGGACACGGAGGGAGCAGTACTTC
CAWSAGGTRREQYF
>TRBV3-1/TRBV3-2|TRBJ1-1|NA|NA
TGTGCCAGCAGCACGCGCGCCGGGGGCACTGAAGCTTTCTTT
CASSTRAGGTEAFF
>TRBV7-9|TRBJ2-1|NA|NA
TGTGCCAGCAGCCCGGCAGGGATTCGCAACAATGAGCAGTTCTTC
CASSPAGIRNNEQFF
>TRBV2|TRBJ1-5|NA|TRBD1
TGTGCCAGCAGCGGGACAGGGAAGAATCAGCCCCAGCATTTT
CASSGTGKNQPQHF
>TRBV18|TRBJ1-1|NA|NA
TGTGCCAGCTCCGAGACGGGGGGTTTAGTAGCTTTCTTT
CASSETGGLVAFF
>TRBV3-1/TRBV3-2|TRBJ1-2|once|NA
TGTGCCAGCAGCCAAGACGACAGTGGCTATGGCTACACCTTC
CASSQDDSGYGYTF
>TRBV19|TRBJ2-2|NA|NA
TGTGCCAGTAGTATATCCGGGGTCGTGGGCGGGGAGCTGTTTTTT
CASSISGVVGGELFF
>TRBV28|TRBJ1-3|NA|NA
TGTGCTACGAGCCTTTTTGGAAACACCATATATTTT
CATSLFGNTIYF
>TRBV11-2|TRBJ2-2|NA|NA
TGTGCCAGCAGCTTAGGTAGCCGGGAGCTGTTTTTT
CASSLGSRELFF